A single T cell receptor beta chain is shown here with its context. This clone appeared once. The clone's antigen remains unknown. The input lacks base qualities; no much larger clone sits a single base away. The library was made by the immunoSEQ multiplex PCR assay. For the multiplex PCR, a mixture combining 60 forward primers for TCR Vbeta segments and 13 reverse primers for TCR Jbeta segments was used. The CDR3 region of rearranged TCR beta genes was amplified from genomic DNA with a multiplex PCR assay. The Illumina HiSeq System was used to sequence the amplified TCR beta libraries as 87-base-pair reads. Processing in the source paper ran as follows. A later analysis counted approximately 76 million unique TCR beta chains across the 550 to 700 repertoires, and some 12 million of these chains were shared by at least two donors. To remove PCR and sequencing errors, raw reads were error-corrected and collapsed into unique sequences using a nearest-neighbor algorithm that merged closely related sequences. CDR3 sequences were aligned to IMGT reference sequences to assign V, D and J gene segments. For a sequence to be retained, a match of at least six nucleotides was required to both a V gene segment and a J gene segment. Rearrangements were called productive when the CDR3 lacked stop codons and stayed in frame with V and J; all others were non-productive. CDR3 was defined according to IMGT convention as the region running from the second conserved V-encoded cysteine to the conserved J-encoded phenylalanine. The earlier analysis of 550 to 650 of the donors excluded any sequence lacking an unambiguous match to a single V gene segment. In an earlier analysis of approximately 560 of the donors, a V segment was called functional when productive rearrangements were above 56.7%, and segregating when the standard deviation between donors exceeded 5%. A statistical classification framework was built for diagnosing cytomegalovirus status from the catalog of TCR beta chain sequences. In a later analysis, TCR nucleotide sequences were compared against IMGT/GENE-DB human TR gene sequences so that V and J genes could be assigned. In a later analysis, CDR3 sequences and most-parsimonious VDJ recombination scenarios were assigned using the TCRdist pipeline. In a later analysis, every TCR beta chain was defined by the combination of its CDR3 amino acid sequence and its V-gene family, and reads without a unique V-gene family were dropped. As a way to deal with suspected cross-contamination and a sequencing artifact, a later analysis dropped roughly 600 nucleotide sequences that were highly shared and had low generation probability. In a later analysis, a clonal expansion index was calculated for each public chain from normalized within-repertoire ranks of inferred template counts. A later analysis computed generation probabilities with a VDJ recombination model fitted to out-of-frame rearrangements, and checked the results against IGoR. In a later analysis, TCR-TCR, TCR-HLA and TCR-CMV co-occurrence was scored with hypergeometric tests, and a repertoire-size bias correction was applied to TCR pairs. A later analysis estimated false discovery rates by permuting HLA or CMV assignments 20 times. In a later analysis, co-occurring TCRs were grouped with DBSCAN, and TCRdist sequence similarity was added when clustering was performed within HLA-allele-positive subsets. Repertoires with fewer than 30,000 or more than 120,000 public chains, plus five repertoires with anomalous nucleotide sharing, were excluded from co-occurrence clustering. Held by TCRdb, this immuneACCESS table contains in-frame sequences only and omits some clones. Under half of the omission traces to an unresolved V gene where checked; the cause of the rest is unknown. The V and J calls and the clone size are those of that table, but D and trimming were determined from the DNA. This sample lists tens of thousands of clones; 65% to 85% were detected once. The ten largest account for roughly 2.4% of the sample.

The source of the sample is a study of cytomegalovirus exposure and HLA in healthy donors (dated by TCRdb to between 2016 and 2019). Concerning the study at large: An earlier analysis of several hundred of the donors reported approximately 270 Gb of sequence data and about 100 million unique TCR beta sequences from approximately 180 million T cells. Roughly 300 gigabases of sequencing data and tens of millions of unique TCR sequences were included in an early release covering about 700 HLA-typed donors. Of the roughly 430 genotyped donors, 65% to 90% fell in the genetic ancestry cluster associated with self-reported Caucasian donors. The study aimed to test whether cataloging public T cell receptors could reveal signatures of past pathogen exposure. Using immunosequencing, the study profiled T cell repertoires from 500 to 800 subjects and related those repertoires to cytomegalovirus serostatus. A separate validation cohort of approximately 120 different subjects was used in addition to the roughly 720-subject first cohort. To predict cytomegalovirus infection status, the study brought together high-throughput TCR immunosequencing, statistical association of individual TCRs with disease status, and machine learning. To study patterns of TCR occurrence, a later analysis re-analyzed previously published TCR beta repertoires from 666 donors and added high-resolution HLA genotyping. The later analysis used no new phenotypic data to find candidate immune exposures, relying instead on TCR beta sequences and their occurrence across donors. To decide whether each TCR beta V gene segment behaved as functional or pseudogenic, an earlier analysis of nearly 600 of the donors relied on high-throughput TCR beta sequencing. Donor age, sex, ethnicity and CMV serostatus were compiled alongside the repertoire data. Genome-wide SNP genotypes for about 65% of the 666 donors were used in a later genetic analysis, which treated that subset as a discovery cohort. All discovery cohort repertoires had been generated using a single sequencing platform. Both class I and class II loci were covered by HLA typing, at four-digit resolution. The number of donors typed differed by locus, with 629-630 for A, B, C, DRB1 and DQB1, roughly 520 for DQA1, approximately 570 for DPA1, and some 440 for DPB1. A few DR-DQ haplotypes were treated as single units for association and clustering because of strong linkage in the cohort. Among 300 to 450 genotyped donors of the cohort, an average of roughly 240,000 unique TCR beta nucleotide sequences were sequenced per donor, about a sixth of them non-productive.

The cohort consisted of hundreds of healthy bone marrow donors. All cohort members were sampled while nominally healthy, although unrecorded immune exposures were likely present. The donor tested CMV seronegative and was one of the 352 seronegative cohort members. A peripheral blood sample was collected from each donor, and TCR beta sequencing was performed on peripheral blood mononuclear cells. The Qiagen DNeasy Blood Extraction Kit was used to extract genomic DNA from the blood cell samples. General findings and caveats noted by the study authors: A cluster of highly shared sequence variants was judged likely to represent a technical artifact of the sequencing pipeline. The authors suggested that the approach could potentially be extended to other disease states and immunological phenotypes. In vitro tests confirmed that a few of the cytomegalovirus-associated TCR beta chains recognize cytomegalovirus antigens. In both the original and validation cohorts, the classifier was reported to diagnose cytomegalovirus status with high specificity and sensitivity. Linkage disequilibrium might explain the correlated functional status among segregating V segments, but an unknown experimental factor could not be excluded. In a later analysis, most CMV-associated TCR beta chains were found to appear HLA-restricted, with HLA associations seemingly driven largely by CMV exposure. In an earlier analysis of about 600 of the donors, most TCR beta V segments appeared in productive rearrangements about 87% or about 30% of the time, broadly matching IMGT annotations. Immune exposure information for the cohort was limited to CMV serostatus. In a later analysis, more than 15,000 TCR beta sequences were associated with specific HLA alleles at a false discovery rate of 0.05. According to a later analysis, parvovirus B19, influenza, CMV and Epstein-Barr virus appeared linked to several top co-occurrence clusters. Compared with equally common non-associated chains, HLA-associated TCR beta chains in a later analysis were more clonally expanded and had lower generation probabilities. A further reported finding was that TCR beta sequences accurately predicted the HLA-A and HLA-B alleles for most subjects in the first cohort. V-gene and J-gene trimming of TCR beta chains was associated with a missense DCLRE1C variant in a later genetic analysis, and the association was replicated in an independent cohort. Sequencing depth was assumed to be roughly uniform across donors in the presence/absence analyses, though that assumption may not hold. Because some donors lacked HLA typing at each locus, the association tests relied only on the typed subset. The study listed around 160 TCR beta chains as associated with cytomegalovirus. This cohort had only TCR beta chains sequenced, and the lack of alpha or paired-chain data limited which features could be detected. Across donors, most TCR sequences were observed very rarely, whereas some public TCRs were present in many individuals. In a later genetic analysis, fewer N-insertions in productive TCRs were reported among donors in an Asian-associated ancestry cluster than the roughly 640-donor mean. A later analysis found that TCR association rates varied across HLA loci, with DRB1 alleles showing the most associated TCRs and HLA-C alleles the fewest. Assigning TCR associations to individual alleles was difficult when HLA alleles, especially DR and DQ, strongly co-occurred. Because counts were too low, 15 to 20 rarely observed V segments, including chromosome 9 orphons, were excluded from the earlier analysis of a few hundred of the donors.

This receptor was identified in a woman between 45 and 65 years old in good health and CMV-seronegative. Material: PBMCs.

The CDR3 reads CASRPTRPPNEQFF. The DNA is TGTGCCAGCAGACCTACTAGGCCCCCCAATGAGCAGTTCTTC. The chain uses TRBV6-5 and TRBJ2-1, with TRBD2 perhaps the D gene, on 5 matching bases. From the cysteine up to the phenylalanine, the CDR3 has a length of 14 residues. Only CDR3 DNA remains: 42 bases, in frame from the first base. CDR1 and CDR2, per the germline V gene, are MNHEY and SVGAGI. Trimming takes 6 bases from V and 6 bases from J, and the germline ends sit 15 bases apart.